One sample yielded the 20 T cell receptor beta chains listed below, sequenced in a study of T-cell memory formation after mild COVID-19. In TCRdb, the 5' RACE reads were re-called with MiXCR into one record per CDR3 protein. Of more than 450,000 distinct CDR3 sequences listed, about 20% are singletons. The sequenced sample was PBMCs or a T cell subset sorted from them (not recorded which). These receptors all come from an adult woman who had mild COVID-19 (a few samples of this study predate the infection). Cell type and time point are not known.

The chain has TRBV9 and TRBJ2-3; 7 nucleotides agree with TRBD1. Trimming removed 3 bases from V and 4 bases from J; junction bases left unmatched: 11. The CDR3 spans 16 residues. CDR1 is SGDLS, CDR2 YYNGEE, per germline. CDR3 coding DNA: TGTGCCAGCAGCGCACTCGACAGGGTAAGCGCAGATACGCAGTATTTT. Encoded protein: CASSALDRVSADTQYF.

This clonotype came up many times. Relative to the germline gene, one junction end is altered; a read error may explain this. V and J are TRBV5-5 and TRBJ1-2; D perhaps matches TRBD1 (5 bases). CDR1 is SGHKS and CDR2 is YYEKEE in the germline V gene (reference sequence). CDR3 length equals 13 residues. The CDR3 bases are TGTGCCAGCAGCTTGAGACAGCCTCGCTACCTCCGCTTC. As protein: CASSLRQPRYLRF.

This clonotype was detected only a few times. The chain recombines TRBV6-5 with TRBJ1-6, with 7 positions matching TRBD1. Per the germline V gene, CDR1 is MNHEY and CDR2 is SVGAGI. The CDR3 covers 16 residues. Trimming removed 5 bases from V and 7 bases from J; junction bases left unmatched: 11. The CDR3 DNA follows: TGTGCCAGCAGTCCAGCTTACAGGGGTGGGAATTCACCCCTCCACTTT. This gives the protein CASSPAYRGGNSPLHF.

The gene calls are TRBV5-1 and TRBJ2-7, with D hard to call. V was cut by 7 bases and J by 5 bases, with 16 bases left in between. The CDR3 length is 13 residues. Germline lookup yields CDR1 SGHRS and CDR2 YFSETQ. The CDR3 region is CASRPQGWNEQYF. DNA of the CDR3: TGCGCCAGCCGACCCCAAGGTTGGAACGAGCAGTACTTC.

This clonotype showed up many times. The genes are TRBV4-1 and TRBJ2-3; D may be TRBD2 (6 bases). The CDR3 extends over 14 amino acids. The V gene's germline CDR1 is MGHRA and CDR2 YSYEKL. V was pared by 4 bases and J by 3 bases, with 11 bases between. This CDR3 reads CASSPHGGTDTQYF. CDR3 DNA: TGCGCCAGCAGCCCCCACGGAGGGACAGATACGCAGTATTTT.

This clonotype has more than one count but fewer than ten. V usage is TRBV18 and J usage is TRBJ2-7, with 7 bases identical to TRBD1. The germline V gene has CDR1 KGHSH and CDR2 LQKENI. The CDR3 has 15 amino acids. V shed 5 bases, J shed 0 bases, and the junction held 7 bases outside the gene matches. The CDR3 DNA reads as TGTGCCAGCTCAGAAAGGGGGCTAGGCTCCTACGAGCAGTACTTC. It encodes CASSERGLGSYEQYF.

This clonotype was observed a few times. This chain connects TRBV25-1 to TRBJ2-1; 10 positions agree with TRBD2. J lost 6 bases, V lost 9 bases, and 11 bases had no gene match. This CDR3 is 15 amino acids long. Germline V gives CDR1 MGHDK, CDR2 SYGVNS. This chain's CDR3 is CASRGRLAGTNEQFF. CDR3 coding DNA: TGTGCCAGTAGGGGTAGACTAGCGGGTACCAATGAGCAGTTCTTC. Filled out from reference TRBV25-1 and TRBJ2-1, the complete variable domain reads EADIYQTPRYLVIGTGKKITLECSQTMGHDKMYWYQQDPGMELHLIHYSYGVNSTEKGDLSSESTVSRIRTEHFPLTLESARPSHTSQYLCASRGRLAGTNEQFFGPGTRLTVL.

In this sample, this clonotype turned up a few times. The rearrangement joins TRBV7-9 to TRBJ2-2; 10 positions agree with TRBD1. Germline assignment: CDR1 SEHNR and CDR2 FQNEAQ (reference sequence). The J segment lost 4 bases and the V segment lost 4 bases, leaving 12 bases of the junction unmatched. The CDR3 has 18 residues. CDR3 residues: CASSSRDRGARITGELFF. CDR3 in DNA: TGTGCCAGCAGCTCGAGGGACAGGGGAGCGCGCATCACCGGGGAGCTGTTTTTT. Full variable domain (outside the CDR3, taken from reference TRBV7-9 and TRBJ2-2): DTGVSQNPRHKITKRGQNVTFRCDPISEHNRLYWYRQTLGQGPEFLTYFQNEAQLEKSRLLSDRFSAERPKGSFSTLEIQRTEQGDSAMYLCASSSRDRGARITGELFFGEGSRLTVL.

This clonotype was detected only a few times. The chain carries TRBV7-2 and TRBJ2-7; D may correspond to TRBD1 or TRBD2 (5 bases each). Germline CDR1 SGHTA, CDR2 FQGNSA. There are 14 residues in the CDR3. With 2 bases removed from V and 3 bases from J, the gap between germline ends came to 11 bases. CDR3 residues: CASSLRDAYYEQYF. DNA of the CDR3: TGTGCCAGCAGCTTAAGGGACGCTTACTACGAGCAGTACTTC.

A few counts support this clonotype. The CDR3 sequence: CSAREGGNEQFF. The DNA of the CDR3 is TGCAGTGCTCGGGAAGGGGGCAATGAGCAGTTCTTC. The V and J genes are TRBV20-1 and TRBJ2-1; D is possibly TRBD1 (6 bases). Trimming stripped 5 bases from V and 6 bases from J, with 11 bases between. This CDR3 is 12 amino acids long. Germline loops: CDR1 DFQATT, CDR2 SNEGSKA (reference sequence).

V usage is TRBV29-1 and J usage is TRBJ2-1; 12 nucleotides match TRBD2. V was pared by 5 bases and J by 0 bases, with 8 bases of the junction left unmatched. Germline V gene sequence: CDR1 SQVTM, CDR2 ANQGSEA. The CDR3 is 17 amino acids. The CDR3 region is CSVTGTSGPVSYNEQFF. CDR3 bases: TGCAGCGTTACCGGGACTAGCGGGCCCGTCTCCTACAATGAGCAGTTCTTC.

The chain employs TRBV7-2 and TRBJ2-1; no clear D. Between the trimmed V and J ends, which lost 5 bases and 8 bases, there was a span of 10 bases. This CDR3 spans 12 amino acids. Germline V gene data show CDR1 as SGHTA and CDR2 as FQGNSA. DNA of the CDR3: TGTGCCAGCAGCACTGACCCCGATGAGCAGTTCTTC. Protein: CASSTDPDEQFF.

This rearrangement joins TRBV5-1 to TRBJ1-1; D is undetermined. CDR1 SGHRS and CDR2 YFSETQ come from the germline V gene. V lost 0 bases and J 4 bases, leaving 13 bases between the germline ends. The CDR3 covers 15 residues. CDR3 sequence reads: CASSLVGQVVTEAFF. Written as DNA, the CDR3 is TGCGCCAGCAGCTTGGTTGGGCAGGTAGTCACTGAAGCTTTCTTT.

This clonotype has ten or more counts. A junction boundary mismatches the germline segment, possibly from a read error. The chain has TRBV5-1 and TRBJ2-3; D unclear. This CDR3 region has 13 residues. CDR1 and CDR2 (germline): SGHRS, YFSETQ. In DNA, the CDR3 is TGTGCCAGCAGCTTGTGGGGCACAGATACGCAGTATTTT. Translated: CASSLWGTDTQYF.

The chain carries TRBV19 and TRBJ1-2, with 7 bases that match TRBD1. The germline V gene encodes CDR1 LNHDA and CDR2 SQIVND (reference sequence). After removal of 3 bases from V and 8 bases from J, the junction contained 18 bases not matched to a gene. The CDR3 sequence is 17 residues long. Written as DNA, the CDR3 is TGTGCCAGTAGTATGGACAGGCTGTCGGGTGGACCACACGGCTACACCTTC. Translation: CASSMDRLSGGPHGYTF.

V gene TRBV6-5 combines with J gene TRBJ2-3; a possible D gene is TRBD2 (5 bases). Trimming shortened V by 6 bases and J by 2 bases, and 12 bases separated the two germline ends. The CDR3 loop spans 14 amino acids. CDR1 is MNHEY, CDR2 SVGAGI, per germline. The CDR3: CASRIERYTDTQYF. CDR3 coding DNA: TGTGCCAGCAGGATAGAGCGGTACACAGATACGCAGTATTTT.

CDR3 amino acids: CASSWSGRGVRLNTEAFF. The CDR3 DNA follows: TGTGCCAGCAGTTGGTCAGGCAGGGGGGTACGACTGAACACTGAAGCTTTCTTT. The chain recombines TRBV12-3 or TRBV12-4 with TRBJ1-1; 7 bases fit TRBD1. The CDR3 has 18 residues. V dropped 4 bases and J dropped 0; count of bases not matched to a gene: 14.

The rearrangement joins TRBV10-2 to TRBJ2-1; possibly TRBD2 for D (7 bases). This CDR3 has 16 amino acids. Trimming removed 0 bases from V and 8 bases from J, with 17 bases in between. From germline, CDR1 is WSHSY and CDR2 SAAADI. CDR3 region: CASSESEWGGLYEQFF. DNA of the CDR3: TGCGCCAGCAGTGAGTCGGAGTGGGGGGGCCTCTATGAGCAGTTCTTC.

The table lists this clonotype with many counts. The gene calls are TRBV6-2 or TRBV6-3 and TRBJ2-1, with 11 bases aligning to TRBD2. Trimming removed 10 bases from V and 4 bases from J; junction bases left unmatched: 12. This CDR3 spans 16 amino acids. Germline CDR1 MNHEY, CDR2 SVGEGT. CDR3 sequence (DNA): TGTGCCATCCGGGCCTTAAGGACTAGCGGGTACAATGAGCAGTTCTTC. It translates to CAIRALRTSGYNEQFF.

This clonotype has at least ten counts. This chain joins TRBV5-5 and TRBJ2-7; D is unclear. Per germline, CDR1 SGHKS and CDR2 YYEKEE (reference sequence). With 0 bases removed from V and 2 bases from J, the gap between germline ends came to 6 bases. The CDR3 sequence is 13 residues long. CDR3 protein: CASSLAGPYEQYF. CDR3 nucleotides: TGTGCCAGCAGCTTGGCGGGCCCCTACGAGCAGTACTTC.